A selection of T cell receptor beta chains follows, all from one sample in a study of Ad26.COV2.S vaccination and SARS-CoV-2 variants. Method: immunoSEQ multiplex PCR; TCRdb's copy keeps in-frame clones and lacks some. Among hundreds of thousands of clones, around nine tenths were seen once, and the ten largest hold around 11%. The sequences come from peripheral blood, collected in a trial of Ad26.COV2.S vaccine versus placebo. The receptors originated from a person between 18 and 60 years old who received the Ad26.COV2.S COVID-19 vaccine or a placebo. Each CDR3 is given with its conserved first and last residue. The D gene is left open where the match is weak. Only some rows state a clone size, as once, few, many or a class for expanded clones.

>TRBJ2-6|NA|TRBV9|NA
CASSAGLGSGANVLTF
TGTGCCAGCAGCGCGGGACTGGGCTCTGGGGCCAACGTCCTGACTTTC
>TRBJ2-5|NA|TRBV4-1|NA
CASSGGAEETQYF
TGCGCCAGCAGCGGGGGGGCCGAAGAGACCCAGTACTTC
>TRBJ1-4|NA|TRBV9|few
CASNRRETNEKLFF
TGTGCTTCGAACAGGAGGGAAACTAATGAAAAACTGTTTTTT
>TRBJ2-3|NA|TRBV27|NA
CASIGGDRTDTQYF
TGTGCCAGCATTGGGGGCGATCGTACAGATACGCAGTATTTT
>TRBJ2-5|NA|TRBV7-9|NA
CASSLATGSGETQYF
TGTGCCAGCAGCTTAGCAACAGGGTCGGGGGAGACCCAGTACTTC
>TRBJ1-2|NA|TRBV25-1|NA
CASSEIGRGGYTF
TGTGCCAGCAGTGAAATTGGGCGGGGAGGCTACACCTTC
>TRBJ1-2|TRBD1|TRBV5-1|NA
CASSLGTGNGYTF
TGCGCCAGCAGCTTGGGGACAGGGAACGGCTACACCTTC
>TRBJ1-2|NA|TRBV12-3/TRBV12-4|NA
CASSTGTNGYTF
TGTGCCAGCAGCACCGGGACCAATGGCTACACCTTC
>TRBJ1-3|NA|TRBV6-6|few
CASSYFPDGSGNTIYF
TGTGCCAGCAGTTACTTTCCGGACGGGTCTGGAAACACCATATATTTT
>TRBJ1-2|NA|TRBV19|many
CASLDRVNYGYTF
TGTGCCAGCCTAGACAGAGTTAACTATGGCTACACCTTC
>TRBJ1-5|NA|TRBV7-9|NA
CASSSLVGGLNQPQHF
TGTGCCAGCAGCTCTCTAGTGGGGGGACTCAATCAGCCCCAGCATTTT
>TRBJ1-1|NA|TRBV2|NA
CASRVLNTEAFF
TGTGCCAGCAGAGTACTGAACACTGAAGCTTTCTTT
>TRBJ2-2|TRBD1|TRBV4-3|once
CASSQERTGTNTGELFF
TGCGCCAGCAGCCAAGAGAGGACAGGCACGAACACCGGGGAGCTGTTTTTT
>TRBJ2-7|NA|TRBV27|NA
CASSLGLIYEQYF
TGTGCCAGCAGTTTAGGGCTGATCTACGAGCAGTACTTC
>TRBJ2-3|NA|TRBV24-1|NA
CATSEGGQRIGNTQYF
TGTGCCACCAGTGAGGGGGGACAGCGAATCGGGAATACGCAGTATTTT
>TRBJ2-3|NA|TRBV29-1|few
CSVRAGLTDTQYF
TGCAGCGTGAGGGCGGGACTCACAGATACGCAGTATTTT
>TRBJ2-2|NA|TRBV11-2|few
CASSLYSANTGELFF
TGTGCCAGCAGCTTATACAGCGCGAACACCGGGGAGCTGTTTTTT
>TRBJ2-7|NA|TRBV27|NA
CASSLDGYEQYF
TGTGCCAGCAGTTTGGACGGCTACGAGCAGTACTTC
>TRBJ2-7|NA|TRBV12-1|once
CASRDPTYEQYF
TGTGCCAGCAGGGACCCTACCTACGAGCAGTACTTC
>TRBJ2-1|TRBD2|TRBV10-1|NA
CASSRGGSNEQFF
TGCGCCAGCAGTCGCGGGGGAAGCAATGAGCAGTTCTTC
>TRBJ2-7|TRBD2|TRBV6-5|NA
CASNTGTSGVYEQYF
TGTGCCAGCAACACTGGGACTAGCGGGGTGTACGAGCAGTACTTC
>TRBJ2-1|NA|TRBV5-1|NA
CASSMTLSSYNEQFF
TGCGCCAGCAGCATGACCCTGAGCTCCTACAATGAGCAGTTCTTC
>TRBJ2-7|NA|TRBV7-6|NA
CASSLGDATPYEQYF
TGTGCCAGCAGCTTAGGGGACGCCACCCCCTACGAGCAGTACTTC
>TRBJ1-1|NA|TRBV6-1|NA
CASSEGSFRYTEAFF
TGTGCCAGCAGTGAAGGGTCCTTTAGGTACACTGAAGCTTTCTTT
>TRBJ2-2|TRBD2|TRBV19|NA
CASSIAGGTTGELFF
TGTGCCAGTAGTATAGCGGGAGGGACCACCGGGGAGCTGTTTTTT
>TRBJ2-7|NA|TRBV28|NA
CASSLSKSLGDEQYF
TGTGCCAGCAGTTTATCGAAGAGTCTAGGGGACGAGCAGTACTTC
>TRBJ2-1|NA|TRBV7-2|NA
CASSLGGPLSYNEQFF
TGTGCCAGCAGCTTAGGGGGCCCCCTTTCCTACAATGAGCAGTTCTTC
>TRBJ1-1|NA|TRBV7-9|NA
CASSLRPYTEAFF
TGTGCCAGCAGCTTAAGGCCCTACACTGAAGCTTTCTTT
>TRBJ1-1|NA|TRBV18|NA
CASSPRTANTEAFF
TGTGCCAGCTCACCGCGAACCGCAAACACTGAAGCTTTCTTT
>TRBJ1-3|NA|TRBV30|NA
CAWASSGNTIYF
TGTGCCTGGGCAAGCTCTGGAAACACCATATATTTT
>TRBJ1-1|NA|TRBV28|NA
CASTPSTGNTEAFF
TGTGCCAGCACCCCATCGACAGGGAACACTGAAGCTTTCTTT
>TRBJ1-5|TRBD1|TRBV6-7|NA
CASSYPGTKPGQGAYSNQPQHF
TGTGCCAGCAGTTACCCTGGGACGAAACCGGGACAGGGGGCCTATAGCAATCAGCCCCAGCATTTT
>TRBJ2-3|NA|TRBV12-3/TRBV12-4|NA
CASSFQETDTQYF
TGTGCCAGCAGTTTTCAGGAGACAGATACGCAGTATTTT
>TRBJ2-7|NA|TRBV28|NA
CASSVRVYEQYF
TGTGCCAGCAGTGTCAGGGTTTACGAGCAGTACTTC
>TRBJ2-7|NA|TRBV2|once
CASSWTPYEQYF
TGTGCCAGCAGTTGGACTCCCTACGAGCAGTACTTC
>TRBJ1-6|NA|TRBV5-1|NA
CASSLVPAFYNSPLHF
TGCGCCAGCAGCTTGGTGCCAGCTTTTTATAATTCACCCCTCCACTTT
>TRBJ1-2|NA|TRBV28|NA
CASSLRGRGNYGYTF
TGTGCCAGCAGTCTAAGGGGCAGGGGAAACTATGGCTACACCTTC
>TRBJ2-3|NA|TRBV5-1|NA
CASSLRERSTDTQYF
TGCGCCAGCAGCTTACGGGAGCGGAGCACAGATACGCAGTATTTT
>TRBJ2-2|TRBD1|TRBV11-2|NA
CASRPPGTGFTGELFF
TGTGCCAGCAGACCCCCCGGGACAGGGTTCACCGGGGAGCTGTTTTTT
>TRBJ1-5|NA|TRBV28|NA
CASILAVTRFDQPQHF
TGTGCCAGCATCCTAGCGGTTACAAGATTCGATCAGCCCCAGCATTTT
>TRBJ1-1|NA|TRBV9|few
CASSVGDGTEAFF
TGTGCCAGCAGCGTTGGGGACGGCACTGAAGCTTTCTTT
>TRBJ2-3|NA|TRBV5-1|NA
CASSFATPDTQYF
TGCGCCAGCAGCTTTGCGACCCCAGATACGCAGTATTTT
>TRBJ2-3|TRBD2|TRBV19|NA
CASSIGAGLRTDTQYF
TGTGCCAGTAGTATTGGGGCGGGACTACGCACAGATACGCAGTATTTT
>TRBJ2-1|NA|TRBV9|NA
CASSYSALSNEQFF
TGTGCCAGCTCCTATAGCGCGCTTAGCAATGAGCAGTTCTTC
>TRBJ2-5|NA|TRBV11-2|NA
CASSRWRRSETQYF
TGTGCCAGCAGCCGCTGGAGGCGTAGCGAGACCCAGTACTTC
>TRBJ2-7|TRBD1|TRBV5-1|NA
CASSLLQGAQYEQYF
TGCGCCAGCAGCCTCTTACAGGGGGCGCAGTACGAGCAGTACTTC